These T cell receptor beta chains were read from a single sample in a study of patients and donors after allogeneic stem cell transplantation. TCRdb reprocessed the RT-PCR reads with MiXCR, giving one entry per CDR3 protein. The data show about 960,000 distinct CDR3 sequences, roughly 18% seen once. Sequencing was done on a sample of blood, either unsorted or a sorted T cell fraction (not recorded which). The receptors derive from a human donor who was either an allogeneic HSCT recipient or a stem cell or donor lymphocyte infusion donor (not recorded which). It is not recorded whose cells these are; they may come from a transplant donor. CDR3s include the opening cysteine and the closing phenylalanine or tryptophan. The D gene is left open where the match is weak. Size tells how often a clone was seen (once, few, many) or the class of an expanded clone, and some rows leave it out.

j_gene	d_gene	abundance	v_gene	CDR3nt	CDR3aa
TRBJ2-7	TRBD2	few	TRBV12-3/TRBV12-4	TGTGCCAGCAGTTTAGCACGGATGACTAGCGGAGTTTACGAGCAGTACTTC	CASSLARMTSGVYEQYF
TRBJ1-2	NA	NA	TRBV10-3	TGTGCCGGCAACGAAGGGGGAAGGGATGGCTACACCTTC	CAGNEGGRDGYTF
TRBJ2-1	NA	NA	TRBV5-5	TGTGCCAGCAGCTTGGGTCTGGGCCTCCCGTGGTATGAGCAGTTCTTC	CASSLGLGLPWYEQFF
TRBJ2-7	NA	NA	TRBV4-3	TGCGCCAGCAGTCTCGACCTCCCCGGGACACTTACCTACGAGCAGTACTTC	CASSLDLPGTLTYEQYF
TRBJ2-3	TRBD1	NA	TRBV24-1	TGTGCCACCAGCTTGGACAGGGGGACAGATACGCAGTATTTT	CATSLDRGTDTQYF
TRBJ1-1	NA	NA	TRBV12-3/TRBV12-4	TGTGCCAGCAGCCCTCCGCCAGGGAACACTGAAGCTTTCTTT	CASSPPPGNTEAFF
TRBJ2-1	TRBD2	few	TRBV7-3	TGTGCCAGCAGCCCAAGGCGACTAGCGGTACGGGGTGAGCAGTTCTTC	CASSPRRLAVRGEQFF
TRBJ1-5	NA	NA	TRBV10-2	TGCGCCAGCAGTGAGTCGACGGGTTGGGGCAATCAGCCCCAGCATTTT	CASSESTGWGNQPQHF
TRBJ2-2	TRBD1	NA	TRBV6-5	TGTGCCAGCAGTTATGTTTGGACAGGGATTAGCGCCGGGGAGCTGTTTTTT	CASSYVWTGISAGELFF
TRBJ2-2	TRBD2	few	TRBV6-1	TGTGCCAGCAGTACCAACCAAGGGAGGGCCGGGGAGCTGTTTTTT	CASSTNQGRAGELFF
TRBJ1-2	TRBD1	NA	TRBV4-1	TGCGCCAGCAGCCAGCTCCCGGGACAGGGCTTTGGCTACACCTTC	CASSQLPGQGFGYTF
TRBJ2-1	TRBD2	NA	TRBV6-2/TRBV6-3	TGTGCCAGCAGGGGACTAGCGGGGAAGAGCTCCTACAATGAGCAGTTCTTC	CASRGLAGKSSYNEQFF
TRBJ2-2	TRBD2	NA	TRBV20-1	TGCAGTGCTAGGGATGCAGGAACTAGCGGGAGAATTTGGTATTCCGGGGAGCTGTTTTTT	CSARDAGTSGRIWYSGELFF
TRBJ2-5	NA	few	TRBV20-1	TGCAGTGCTATGGGACCGGGCGAGACCCAGTACTTC	CSAMGPGETQYF
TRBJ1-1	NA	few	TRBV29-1	TGCAGCGTTAACCTACAGGGCCTGAACACTGAAGCTTTCTTT	CSVNLQGLNTEAFF
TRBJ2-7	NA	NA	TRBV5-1	TGCGCCAGCAGCTCCGGACAAACCGGGGAGCAGTACTTC	CASSSGQTGEQYF
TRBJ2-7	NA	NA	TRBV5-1	TGCGCCAGCAGCACCGGGACGCTCTCCTACGAGCAGTACTTC	CASSTGTLSYEQYF
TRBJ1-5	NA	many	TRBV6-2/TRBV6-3	TGTGCCAGCAGCGTTTTTTTTTCCGGCAATCAGCCCCAGCATTTT	CASSVFFSGNQPQHF
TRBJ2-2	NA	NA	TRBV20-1	TGCAGTGCTATCGATTTCTCCCTTGCGAACACCGGGGAGCTGTTTTTT	CSAIDFSLANTGELFF
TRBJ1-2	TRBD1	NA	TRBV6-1	TGTGCCAGCGTCCAGGGGGCCTTGAGTGGCTACACCTTC	CASVQGALSGYTF
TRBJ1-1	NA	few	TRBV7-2	TGTGCCAGCAGCTTAGCGAGCCTCAGGGACACTGAAGCTTTCTTT	CASSLASLRDTEAFF
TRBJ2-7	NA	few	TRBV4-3	TGCGCCAGCAGCCAAGACAGGGACGGGTCCTACGAGCAGTACTTC	CASSQDRDGSYEQYF
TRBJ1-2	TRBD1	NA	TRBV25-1	TGTGCCAGCAGTGGACAGGGAGCGGGCTACACCTTC	CASSGQGAGYTF
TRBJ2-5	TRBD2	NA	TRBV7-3	TGTGCCAGCAGCTCCCCAAAGGAGAGGACTAGCGTGGGAGAGACCCAGTACTTC	CASSSPKERTSVGETQYF